The clone carrying this TCR beta chain turned up a few times. Its antigen is as yet unknown. Sequencing used immunoSEQ version 4 in survey mode. Some clones are missing from TCRdb's copy, which holds only in-frame ones; the method was immunoSEQ multiplex PCR. The repertoire holds about 19,000 clones, with approximately 60% as singletons. These data originate in a study of persistence of HIV-infected CD4 T cells. The stimulus was an HIV-1 Gag 15-mer peptide pool, around 1.1 ug/peptide/mL. Sorting selected CD4+ T cells upregulating both CD40 ligand and CD69. Adults with HIV-1 started suppressive ART while chronically infected. Donors had CD4+ T cell counts above 400 cells/uL and were CMV-seropositive. Study-level points and caveats: Proviral oligoclonality tracked with TCR oligoclonality within the same sorted cells.

The specimen comprised CD4+ T cells sorted from PBMCs after roughly 20-hour stimulation, sampled from a patient who received antiretroviral therapy. The receptor's source is an adult woman with HIV who was CMV-seropositive.

The CDR3 nucleotides read TGTGCCAGCAGCCTTACCGGGACAGGGGACACCGGGGAGCTGTTTTTT. Amino acids: CASSLTGTGDTGELFF. The J gene is TRBJ2-2, the V gene TRBV3-1 (or the pseudogene TRBV3-2), with 10 bases fitting TRBD1. The CDR3 covers 16 residues. V lost 4 bases to trimming and J lost 3 bases; unmatched junction nucleotides: 5. CDR1 LGHDT and CDR2 YNNKEL come from the germline V gene (reference sequence).